The TCR beta chain described here comes from a study of control samples from healthy donors and cancer patients. Sequencing was performed with immunoSEQ multiplex PCR; in TCRdb, only in-frame clones are kept and a portion is missing. There are hundreds of thousands of clones in the sample; 75% to 95% occur only once, and around 6.4% lies in the top ten. This clone was seen only a few times. Per the germline V gene, CDR1 is SGDLS and CDR2 is YYNGEE. With 3 bases removed from V and 0 bases from J, the gap between germline ends came to 18 bases. CDR3 size: 18 residues. The specimen was PBMCs. The chain is built from TRBV9 and TRBJ2-2, with a possible D match to TRBD2 (5 bases). This receptor was obtained from a middle-aged man with head and neck cancer. The CDR3 spells CASSASIKSGANTGELFF. Here the CDR3 DNA reads TGTGCCAGCAGCGCTTCCATTAAAAGCGGCGCGAACACCGGGGAGCTGTTTTTT.